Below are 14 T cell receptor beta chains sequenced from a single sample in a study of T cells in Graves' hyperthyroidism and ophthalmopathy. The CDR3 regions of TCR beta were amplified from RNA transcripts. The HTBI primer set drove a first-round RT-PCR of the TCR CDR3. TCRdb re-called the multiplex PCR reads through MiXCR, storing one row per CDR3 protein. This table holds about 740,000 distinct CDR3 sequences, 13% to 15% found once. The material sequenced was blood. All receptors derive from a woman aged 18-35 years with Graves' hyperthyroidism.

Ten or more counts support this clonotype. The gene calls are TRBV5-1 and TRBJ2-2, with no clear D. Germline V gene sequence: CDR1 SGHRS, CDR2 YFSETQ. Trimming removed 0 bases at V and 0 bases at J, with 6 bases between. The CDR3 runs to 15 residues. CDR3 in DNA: TGCGCCAGCAGCTTGGATGGTCCGAACACCGGGGAGCTGTTTTTT. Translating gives CASSLDGPNTGELFF.

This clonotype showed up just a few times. The CDR3 DNA reads as TGTGCCAGCAGCTTAGTAACAGGGAGGAGTGAAAAACTGTTTTTT. Translation: CASSLVTGRSEKLFF. The V gene is TRBV7-8, the J gene TRBJ1-4; a possible D gene is TRBD1 (6 bases). Germline V lookup: CDR1 SGHVS, CDR2 FQNEAQ. V lost 1 base and J 7 bases, leaving 13 bases between the germline ends. The CDR3 covers 15 residues. The full variable domain, in which reference TRBV7-8 and TRBJ1-4 provide the parts outside the CDR3, is GAGVSQSPRYKVAKRGQDVALRCDPISGHVSLFWYQQALGQGPEFLTYFQNEAQLDKSGLPSDRFFAERPEGSVSTLKIQRTQQEDSAVYLCASSLVTGRSEKLFFGSGTQLSVL.

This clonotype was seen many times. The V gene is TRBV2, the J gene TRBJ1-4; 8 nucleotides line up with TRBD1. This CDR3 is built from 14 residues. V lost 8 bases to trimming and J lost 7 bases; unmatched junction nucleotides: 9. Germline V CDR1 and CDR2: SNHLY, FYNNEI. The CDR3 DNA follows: TGTGCCAGCTGCCTGGACAGGGCCGGTGAAAAACTGTTTTTT. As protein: CASCLDRAGEKLFF.

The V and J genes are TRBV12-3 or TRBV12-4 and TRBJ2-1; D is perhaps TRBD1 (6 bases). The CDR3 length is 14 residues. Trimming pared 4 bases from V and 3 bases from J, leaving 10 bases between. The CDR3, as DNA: TGTGCCAGCAGTTACGAACAGGGCTACAATGAGCAGTTCTTC. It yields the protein CASSYEQGYNEQFF.

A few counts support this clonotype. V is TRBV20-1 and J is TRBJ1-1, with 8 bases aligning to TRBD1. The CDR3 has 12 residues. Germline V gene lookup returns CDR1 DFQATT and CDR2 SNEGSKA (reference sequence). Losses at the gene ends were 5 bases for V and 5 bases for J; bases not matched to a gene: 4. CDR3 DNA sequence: TGCAGTGCTCAACAGGGGGAGACTGAAGCTTTCTTT. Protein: CSAQQGETEAFF.

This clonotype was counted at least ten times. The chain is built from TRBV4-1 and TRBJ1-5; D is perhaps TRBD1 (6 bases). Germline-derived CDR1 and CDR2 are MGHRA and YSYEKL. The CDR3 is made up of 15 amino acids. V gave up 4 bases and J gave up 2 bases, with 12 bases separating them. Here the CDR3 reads CASSLGEGGNQPQHF. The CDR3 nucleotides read TGCGCCAGCAGCCTCGGGGAGGGGGGCAATCAGCCCCAGCATTTT.

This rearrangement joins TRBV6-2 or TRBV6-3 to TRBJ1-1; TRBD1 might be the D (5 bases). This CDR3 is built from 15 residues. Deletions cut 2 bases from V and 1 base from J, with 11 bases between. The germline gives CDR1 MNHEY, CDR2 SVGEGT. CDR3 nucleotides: TGTGCCAGCAGTTACCAGGGATCGGGGAACACTGAAGCTTTCTTT. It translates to CASSYQGSGNTEAFF.

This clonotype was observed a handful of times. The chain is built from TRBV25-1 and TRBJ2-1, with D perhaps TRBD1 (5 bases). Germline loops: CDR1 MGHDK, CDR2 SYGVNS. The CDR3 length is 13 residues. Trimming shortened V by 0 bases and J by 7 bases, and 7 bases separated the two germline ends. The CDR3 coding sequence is TGTGCCAGCAGTGAATATCAGGGAAATGAGCAGTTCTTC. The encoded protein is CASSEYQGNEQFF.

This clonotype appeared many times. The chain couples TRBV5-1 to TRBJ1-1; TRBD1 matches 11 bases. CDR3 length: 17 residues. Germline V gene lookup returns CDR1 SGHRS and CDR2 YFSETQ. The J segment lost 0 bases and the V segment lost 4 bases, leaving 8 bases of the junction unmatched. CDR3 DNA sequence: TGCGCCAGCAGCGCGGACAGGGGGCAAGTCCTGAACACTGAAGCTTTCTTT. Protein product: CASSADRGQVLNTEAFF.

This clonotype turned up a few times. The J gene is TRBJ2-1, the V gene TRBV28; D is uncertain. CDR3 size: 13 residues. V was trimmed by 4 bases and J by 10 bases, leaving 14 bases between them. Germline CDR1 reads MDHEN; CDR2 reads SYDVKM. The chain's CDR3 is CASSSPSIREQFF. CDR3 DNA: TGTGCCAGCAGTTCTCCCTCGATACGCGAGCAGTTCTTC. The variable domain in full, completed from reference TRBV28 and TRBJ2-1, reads DVKVTQSSRYLVKRTGEKVFLECVQDMDHENMFWYRQDPGLGLRLIYFSYDVKMKEKGDIPEGYSVSREKKERFSLILESASTNQTSMYLCASSSPSIREQFFGPGTRLTVL.

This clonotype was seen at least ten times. As DNA, the CDR3 is TGTGCCAGCAATCTTGGCTCCGTGGGTGGAGATACGCAGTATTTT. Translated, it gives CASNLGSVGGDTQYF. The J gene is TRBJ2-3, the V gene TRBV2; no definite D call. The V end lost 7 bases, the J end lost 5 bases, and 19 bases lay between the germline ends. The germline CDR1 and CDR2 sequences are SNHLY and FYNNEI. This CDR3 is built from 15 residues.

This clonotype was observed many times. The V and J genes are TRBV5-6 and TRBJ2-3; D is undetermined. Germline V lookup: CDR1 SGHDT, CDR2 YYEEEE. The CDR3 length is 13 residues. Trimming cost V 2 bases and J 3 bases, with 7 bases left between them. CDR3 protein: CASSLTTTDTQYF. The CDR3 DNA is TGTGCCAGCAGCTTAACAACAACAGATACGCAGTATTTT.

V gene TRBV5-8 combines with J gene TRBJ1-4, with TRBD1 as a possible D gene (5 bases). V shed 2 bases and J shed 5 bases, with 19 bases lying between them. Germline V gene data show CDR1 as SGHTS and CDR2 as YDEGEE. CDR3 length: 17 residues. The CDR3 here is CASSLQVVVGANEKLFF. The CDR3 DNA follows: TGTGCCAGCAGCTTACAGGTGGTGGTGGGAGCAAATGAAAAACTGTTTTTT.

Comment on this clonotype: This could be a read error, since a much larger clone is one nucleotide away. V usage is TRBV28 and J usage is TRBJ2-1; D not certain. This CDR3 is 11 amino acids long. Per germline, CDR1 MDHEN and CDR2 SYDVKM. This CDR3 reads CAGSPSVEQFF. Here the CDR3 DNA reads TGTGCCGGCAGTCCCAGCGTTGAGCAGTTCTTC.